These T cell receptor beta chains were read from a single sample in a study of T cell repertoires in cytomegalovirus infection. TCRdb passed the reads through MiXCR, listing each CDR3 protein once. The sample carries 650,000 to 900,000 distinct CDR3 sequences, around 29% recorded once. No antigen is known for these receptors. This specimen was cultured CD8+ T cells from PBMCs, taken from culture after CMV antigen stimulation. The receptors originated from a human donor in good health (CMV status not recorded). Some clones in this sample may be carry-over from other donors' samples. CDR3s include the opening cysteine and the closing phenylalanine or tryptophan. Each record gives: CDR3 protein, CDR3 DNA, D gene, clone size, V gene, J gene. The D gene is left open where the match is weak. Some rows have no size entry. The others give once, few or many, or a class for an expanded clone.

CDR3aa: CASSFPGGGEQFF; CDR3nt: TGTGCCAGCAGCTTTCCGGGGGGCGGTGAGCAGTTCTTC; d_gene: -; abundance: few; v_gene: TRBV7-9; j_gene: TRBJ2-1
CDR3aa: CASTQDVRTEAFF; CDR3nt: TGTGCCAGCACCCAGGACGTTAGGACTGAAGCTTTCTTT; d_gene: -; abundance: -; v_gene: TRBV12-3/TRBV12-4; j_gene: TRBJ1-1
CDR3aa: CASSYYQGLTSTDTQYF; CDR3nt: TGTGCCAGCAGCTACTATCAGGGGTTGACTAGCACAGATACGCAGTATTTT; d_gene: -; abundance: few; v_gene: TRBV7-6; j_gene: TRBJ2-3
CDR3aa: CAGSWASGGLFSYEQYF; CDR3nt: TGTGCCGGCAGTTGGGCTAGCGGGGGACTCTTTTCCTACGAGCAGTACTTC; d_gene: TRBD2; abundance: -; v_gene: TRBV12-3/TRBV12-4; j_gene: TRBJ2-7
CDR3aa: CASSTPTAYNEQFF; CDR3nt: TGTGCCAGCAGCACACCCACAGCTTACAATGAGCAGTTCTTC; d_gene: -; abundance: -; v_gene: TRBV11-2; j_gene: TRBJ2-1
CDR3aa: CSARPGQGLTSPLHF; CDR3nt: TGCAGTGCTAGGCCAGGACAGGGGTTGACTTCACCCCTCCACTTT; d_gene: TRBD1; abundance: few; v_gene: TRBV20-1; j_gene: TRBJ1-6
CDR3aa: CASSLVPGQIPMNTEAFF; CDR3nt: TGTGCCAGCAGCTTAGTTCCGGGACAGATTCCCATGAACACTGAAGCTTTCTTT; d_gene: TRBD1; abundance: many; v_gene: TRBV7-8; j_gene: TRBJ1-1
CDR3aa: CASSLEAGDVYEQYF; CDR3nt: TGTGCCAGCAGCTTAGAAGCGGGAGACGTCTACGAGCAGTACTTC; d_gene: TRBD2; abundance: few; v_gene: TRBV7-6; j_gene: TRBJ2-7
CDR3aa: CASSQLGQGAGTGELFF; CDR3nt: TGTGCCAGCAGCCAATTAGGACAGGGGGCCGGCACCGGGGAGCTGTTTTTT; d_gene: TRBD1; abundance: once; v_gene: TRBV4-2; j_gene: TRBJ2-2
CDR3aa: CASSLSANQPQHF; CDR3nt: TGTGCCAGCAGCTTAAGTGCGAATCAGCCCCAGCATTTT; d_gene: -; abundance: few; v_gene: TRBV7-9; j_gene: TRBJ1-5
CDR3aa: CASSSTGGLNTEAFF; CDR3nt: TGTGCCAGCAGTTCGACAGGGGGTTTGAACACTGAAGCTTTCTTT; d_gene: TRBD1; abundance: -; v_gene: TRBV6-1; j_gene: TRBJ1-1
CDR3aa: CASSPDQGMNTEAFF; CDR3nt: TGTGCCAGCAGTCCAGACCAGGGAATGAACACTGAAGCTTTCTTT; d_gene: -; abundance: many; v_gene: TRBV7-9; j_gene: TRBJ1-1
CDR3aa: CASSFGTGEGTNEKLFF; CDR3nt: TGTGCCAGCAGTTTCGGGACAGGGGAGGGAACTAATGAAAAACTGTTTTTT; d_gene: TRBD1; abundance: -; v_gene: TRBV12-3/TRBV12-4; j_gene: TRBJ1-4
CDR3aa: CASSPSGRDIQYF; CDR3nt: TGTGCCAGCAGCCCCTCGGGGAGGGACATTCAGTACTTC; d_gene: TRBD2; abundance: few; v_gene: TRBV7-9; j_gene: TRBJ2-4
CDR3aa: CASSSTDAYNEQFF; CDR3nt: TGTGCCAGCAGCTCTACTGACGCCTACAATGAGCAGTTCTTC; d_gene: -; abundance: -; v_gene: TRBV6-8; j_gene: TRBJ2-1
CDR3aa: CSARDPADNEYEQYF; CDR3nt: TGCAGTGCTAGAGATCCGGCCGATAATGAGTACGAGCAGTACTTC; d_gene: -; abundance: few; v_gene: TRBV20-1; j_gene: TRBJ2-7
CDR3aa: CASSLAPTGGGYTF; CDR3nt: TGTGCCAGCAGCTTAGCCCCGACCGGGGGAGGCTACACCTTC; d_gene: -; abundance: -; v_gene: TRBV7-9; j_gene: TRBJ1-2
CDR3aa: CARGPGTSGDNEQFF; CDR3nt: TGTGCCAGGGGACCCGGGACTAGCGGCGACAATGAGCAGTTCTTC; d_gene: TRBD2; abundance: -; v_gene: TRBV2; j_gene: TRBJ2-1
CDR3aa: CAIGLDLRELFF; CDR3nt: TGTGCCATCGGACTAGATCTCAGAGAGCTGTTTTTT; d_gene: TRBD2; abundance: -; v_gene: TRBV10-3; j_gene: TRBJ2-2
CDR3aa: CASSLVAVRTEAFF; CDR3nt: TGTGCCAGTAGTTTAGTGGCGGTTAGGACTGAAGCTTTCTTT; d_gene: -; abundance: -; v_gene: TRBV19; j_gene: TRBJ1-1
CDR3aa: CASSEVRGRTEAFF; CDR3nt: TGTGCCAGCAGTGAAGTCAGGGGGAGGACTGAAGCTTTCTTT; d_gene: TRBD1; abundance: -; v_gene: TRBV6-1; j_gene: TRBJ1-1
CDR3aa: CASSFAQVLGGYTF; CDR3nt: TGTGCCAGCAGCTTTGCACAGGTGCTCGGCGGCTACACCTTC; d_gene: -; abundance: few; v_gene: TRBV7-9; j_gene: TRBJ1-2
CDR3aa: CASSLSFTEAFF; CDR3nt: TGTGCCAGCAGTTTATCCTTCACTGAAGCTTTCTTT; d_gene: -; abundance: -; v_gene: TRBV28; j_gene: TRBJ1-1
CDR3aa: CASSLAGAYTGELFF; CDR3nt: TGTGCCAGCAGTTTAGCGGGGGCGTACACCGGGGAGCTGTTTTTT; d_gene: TRBD2; abundance: few; v_gene: TRBV6-2/TRBV6-3; j_gene: TRBJ2-2
CDR3aa: CASSLSLNTGELFF; CDR3nt: TGTGCCAGCAGTTTATCCCTTAACACCGGGGAGCTGTTTTTT; d_gene: -; abundance: -; v_gene: TRBV28; j_gene: TRBJ2-2
CDR3aa: CASSLGGIDSPLHF; CDR3nt: TGTGCCAGCAGCTTAGGAGGGATTGATTCACCCCTCCACTTT; d_gene: -; abundance: many; v_gene: TRBV7-6; j_gene: TRBJ1-6
CDR3aa: CASSLVANRGTDTQYF; CDR3nt: TGTGCCAGCAGCTTAGTGGCAAACCGGGGGACAGATACGCAGTATTTT; d_gene: -; abundance: few; v_gene: TRBV7-2; j_gene: TRBJ2-3
CDR3aa: CASSERTLVDEQYF; CDR3nt: TGTGCCAGCAGCGAGAGGACCCTTGTTGACGAGCAGTACTTC; d_gene: -; abundance: -; v_gene: TRBV27; j_gene: TRBJ2-7
CDR3aa: CASSYSIPRSSYNEQFF; CDR3nt: TGTGCCAGCAGTTACTCTATCCCTAGGAGCTCCTACAATGAGCAGTTCTTC; d_gene: -; abundance: -; v_gene: TRBV6-8; j_gene: TRBJ2-1
CDR3aa: CASSLDPPQYGYTF; CDR3nt: TGTGCCAGCAGCTTGGATCCCCCGCAGTATGGCTACACCTTC; d_gene: -; abundance: -; v_gene: TRBV5-4; j_gene: TRBJ1-2
CDR3aa: CASSQGTVVEAFF; CDR3nt: TGTGCCAGCAGCCAAGGGACAGTTGTTGAAGCTTTCTTT; d_gene: -; abundance: -; v_gene: TRBV14; j_gene: TRBJ1-1
CDR3aa: CASSPTGMSNQPQHF; CDR3nt: TGTGCCAGCAGCCCCACAGGGATGAGCAATCAGCCCCAGCATTTT; d_gene: -; abundance: -; v_gene: TRBV12-3/TRBV12-4; j_gene: TRBJ1-5
CDR3aa: CASSPGRPYNEQFF; CDR3nt: TGTGCCAGCAGCCCAGGACGGCCTTACAATGAGCAGTTCTTC; d_gene: -; abundance: -; v_gene: TRBV13; j_gene: TRBJ2-1
CDR3aa: CASHSRTFAYEQYF; CDR3nt: TGTGCCAGTCATAGTCGGACGTTCGCCTACGAGCAGTACTTC; d_gene: -; abundance: many; v_gene: TRBV6-1; j_gene: TRBJ2-7
CDR3aa: CASSLPFGELFF; CDR3nt: TGTGCCAGCAGCCTCCCGTTCGGGGAGCTGTTTTTT; d_gene: -; abundance: few; v_gene: TRBV6-1; j_gene: TRBJ2-2
CDR3aa: CASIMDRGSGANVLTF; CDR3nt: TGTGCCAGCATAATGGACAGGGGATCTGGGGCCAACGTCCTGACTTTC; d_gene: TRBD1; abundance: -; v_gene: TRBV6-6; j_gene: TRBJ2-6
CDR3aa: CAGTYRDRGLEQYF; CDR3nt: TGTGCCGGGACATACCGGGACAGGGGTCTCGAGCAGTACTTC; d_gene: TRBD1; abundance: -; v_gene: TRBV6-8; j_gene: TRBJ2-7
CDR3aa: CASSPSESPYEQYF; CDR3nt: TGTGCCAGCAGCCCTTCTGAGTCCCCCTACGAGCAGTACTTC; d_gene: -; abundance: many; v_gene: TRBV7-2; j_gene: TRBJ2-7
CDR3aa: CASSRGQGQHGYTF; CDR3nt: TGCGCCAGCAGCCGAGGACAGGGGCAACATGGCTACACCTTC; d_gene: TRBD1; abundance: -; v_gene: TRBV4-3; j_gene: TRBJ1-2
CDR3aa: CASSPLPGTEYGYTF; CDR3nt: TGTGCCAGCAGTCCGTTACCCGGGACAGAATATGGCTACACCTTC; d_gene: TRBD1; abundance: few; v_gene: TRBV6-2/TRBV6-3; j_gene: TRBJ1-2
CDR3aa: CASSQDLLRQGNYGYTF; CDR3nt: TGTGCCAGCAGCCAAGATCTTTTGAGACAGGGGAACTATGGCTACACCTTC; d_gene: TRBD1; abundance: -; v_gene: TRBV3-1; j_gene: TRBJ1-2
CDR3aa: CASSQDEYRPEAFF; CDR3nt: TGTGCCAGCAGCCAAGATGAATACAGACCTGAAGCTTTCTTT; d_gene: -; abundance: -; v_gene: TRBV4-2; j_gene: TRBJ1-1
CDR3aa: CAISDRDSTYEQYF; CDR3nt: TGTGCCATCAGTGATCGGGACAGTACCTACGAGCAGTACTTC; d_gene: TRBD1; abundance: -; v_gene: TRBV10-3; j_gene: TRBJ2-7
CDR3aa: CASSLLRPGGEQYF; CDR3nt: TGTGCCAGCAGCTTGCTCCGCCCGGGGGGGGAGCAGTACTTC; d_gene: TRBD2; abundance: many; v_gene: TRBV7-4; j_gene: TRBJ2-7
CDR3aa: CASSPVDRTEAFF; CDR3nt: TGTGCCAGCAGCCCGGTTGACCGCACTGAAGCTTTCTTT; d_gene: -; abundance: few; v_gene: TRBV7-6; j_gene: TRBJ1-1
CDR3aa: CASSLGHPGQPQHF; CDR3nt: TGTGCCAGCAGCTTGGGACACCCAGGTCAGCCCCAGCATTTT; d_gene: -; abundance: many; v_gene: TRBV28; j_gene: TRBJ1-5
CDR3aa: CASSPSWGDSTDTQYF; CDR3nt: TGTGCCAGCAGCCCCTCCTGGGGGGATAGCACAGATACGCAGTATTTT; d_gene: -; abundance: -; v_gene: TRBV7-2; j_gene: TRBJ2-3
CDR3aa: CASSLGQGIYNEQFF; CDR3nt: TGCGCCAGCAGTCTTGGACAGGGCATATACAATGAGCAGTTCTTC; d_gene: TRBD1; abundance: many; v_gene: TRBV4-3; j_gene: TRBJ2-1
CDR3aa: CASSPFGGTAGNTIYF; CDR3nt: TGTGCCAGCAGTCCCTTTGGGGGTACGGCTGGAAACACCATATATTTT; d_gene: -; abundance: few; v_gene: TRBV27; j_gene: TRBJ1-3
CDR3aa: CASSTGPGGSYEQYF; CDR3nt: TGTGCCAGCAGCACCGGGCCCGGAGGGTCCTACGAGCAGTACTTC; d_gene: -; abundance: -; v_gene: TRBV5-5; j_gene: TRBJ2-7
CDR3aa: CARGRDRGGTGELFF; CDR3nt: TGTGCCAGAGGCCGGGACAGGGGGGGCACCGGGGAGCTGTTTTTT; d_gene: TRBD1; abundance: many; v_gene: TRBV2; j_gene: TRBJ2-2
CDR3aa: CAITERTGTYNEQFF; CDR3nt: TGTGCCATCACCGAAAGGACAGGGACGTACAATGAGCAGTTCTTC; d_gene: TRBD1; abundance: few; v_gene: TRBV10-3; j_gene: TRBJ2-1
CDR3aa: CASSEAPGILGDQPQHF; CDR3nt: TGTGCCAGCAGTGAAGCGCCTGGGATTTTGGGCGATCAGCCCCAGCATTTT; d_gene: -; abundance: -; v_gene: TRBV6-1; j_gene: TRBJ1-5
CDR3aa: CASSSTGPSLF; CDR3nt: TGTGCCAGCAGCTCGACCGGGCCTTCCCTTTTC; d_gene: -; abundance: once; v_gene: TRBV11-2; j_gene: TRBJ2-5